This TCR beta chain was documented in a study of shared clonotypes between healthy human individuals. Background on the study: Aged between 18 and 49, the donors were a couple of women and three men. Findings of the study overall: Non-shared clonotypes had lower generation probabilities than clonotypes shared by all four sorted-subset donors.

Naive CD8 isolation took CD45RO-negative cells positively selected for CCR7 and excluded terminally differentiated effector memory CD45RA+ cells. With 5 bases clipped from V and 5 bases from J, the junction kept 8 bases outside the gene matches. The germline CDR1 and CDR2 sequences are SEHNR and FQNEAQ (reference sequence). This CDR3 spans 14 amino acids. Assay execution took place at the deep level. Produced via immunoSEQ multiplex PCR; TCRdb's table is partial and in-frame only. The top ten clones hold more than 0.9% of a sample with about 1,900,000 clones, approximately 94% of them seen once. About this clone: Its target is not known.

The receptor was derived from a man younger than 35 in good health. Sequences were obtained from naive CD8+ T cells sorted from blood. The chain employs TRBV7-9 and TRBJ1-2, with 7 bases identical to TRBD1. CDR3 nucleotides: TGTGCCAGCAGCCAGGGTCAGGGGGTATATGGCTACACCTTC. This sequence encodes CASSQGQGVYGYTF.